Included here is one T cell receptor beta chain sequence, with context. Its antigen is undetermined. The study ran its PCR with 60 Vbeta and 13 Jbeta primers. Assay: immunoSEQ multiplex PCR; the TCRdb copy retains only in-frame clones and omits some. Of approximately 110,000 clones in the sample, just under 80% are singletons; the top ten hold about 5.3%. This specimen belongs to a study of cytomegalovirus exposure and HLA in healthy donors. Study observations and caveats: Rarity held for most TCR sequences, but there were some public TCRs that occurred in many donors.

The CDR3 sequence is 13 residues long. In germline, CDR1 is LNHNV, CDR2 YYDKDF (reference sequence). With 2 bases clipped from V and 7 bases from J, the junction kept 4 bases outside the gene matches. The V and J genes are TRBV15 and TRBJ2-5, with 7 nucleotides matching TRBD1. Sequencing was carried out using PBMCs. The TCR comes from a male donor in good health and CMV-seronegative. The CDR3 nucleotides read TGTGCCACCAGCAGATTCCAGGGGGTGACCCAGTACTTC. It specifies CATSRFQGVTQYF.